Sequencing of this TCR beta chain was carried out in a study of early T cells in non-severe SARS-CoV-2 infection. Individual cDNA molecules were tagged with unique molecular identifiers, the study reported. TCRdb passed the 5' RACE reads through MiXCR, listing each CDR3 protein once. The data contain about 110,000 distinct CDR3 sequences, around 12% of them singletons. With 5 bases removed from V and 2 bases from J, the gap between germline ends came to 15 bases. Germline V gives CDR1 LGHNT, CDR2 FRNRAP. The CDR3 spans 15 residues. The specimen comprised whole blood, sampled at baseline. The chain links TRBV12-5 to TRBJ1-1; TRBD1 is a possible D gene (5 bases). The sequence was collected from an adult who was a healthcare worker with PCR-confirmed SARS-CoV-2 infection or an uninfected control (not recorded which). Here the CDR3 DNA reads TGTGCTAGTGGTCCTAATACAGGATTTAACACTGAAGCTTTCTTT. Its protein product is CASGPNTGFNTEAFF.